The 2 T cell receptor beta chains below were found in one sample sequenced in a study of blood T cell repertoires in COVID-19. Profiling relied on immunoSEQ multiplex PCR, and the TCRdb table lists in-frame clones only, not all of them. The table records 70,000 to 95,000 clones, more than 70% of them present only once. Input material: peripheral blood. These TCRs come from a human donor in a cohort sampled during active COVID-19.

The chain employs TRBV5-1 and TRBJ2-7, with 8 nucleotides matching TRBD2. V was pared by 5 bases and J by 2 bases, with 6 bases of the junction left unmatched. CDR1 and CDR2 from the germline V gene are SGHRS and YFSETQ. The length of the CDR3 is 14 residues. The CDR3 bases are TGCGCCAGCAGGCCCCGGGGGGGGACCTACGAGCAGTACTTC. It yields the protein CASRPRGGTYEQYF.

This chain uses TRBV5-1 with TRBJ2-1; 8 nucleotides line up with TRBD1. The CDR3 extends over 14 amino acids. Germline V gene lookup returns CDR1 SGHRS and CDR2 YFSETQ. V trimming: 3 bases; J trimming: 10 bases; junction bases outside the gene matches: 9. CDR3 protein: CASSWGQATGEQFF. CDR3 bases: TGCGCCAGCAGCTGGGGACAGGCAACGGGCGAGCAGTTCTTC.